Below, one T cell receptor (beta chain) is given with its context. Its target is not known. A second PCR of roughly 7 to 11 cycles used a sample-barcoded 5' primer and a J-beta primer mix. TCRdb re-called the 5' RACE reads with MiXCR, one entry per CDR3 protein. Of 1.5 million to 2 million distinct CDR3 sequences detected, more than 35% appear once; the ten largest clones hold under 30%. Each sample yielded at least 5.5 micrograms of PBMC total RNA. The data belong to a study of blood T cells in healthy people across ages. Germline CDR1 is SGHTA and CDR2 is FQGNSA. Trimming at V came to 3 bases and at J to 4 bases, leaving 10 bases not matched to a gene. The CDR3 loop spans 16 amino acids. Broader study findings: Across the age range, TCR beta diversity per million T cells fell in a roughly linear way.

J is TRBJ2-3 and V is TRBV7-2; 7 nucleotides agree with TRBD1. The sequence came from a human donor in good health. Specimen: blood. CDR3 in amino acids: CASSFQQGRKADTQYF. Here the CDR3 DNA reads TGTGCCAGCAGCTTTCAACAGGGGCGTAAAGCAGATACGCAGTATTTT.